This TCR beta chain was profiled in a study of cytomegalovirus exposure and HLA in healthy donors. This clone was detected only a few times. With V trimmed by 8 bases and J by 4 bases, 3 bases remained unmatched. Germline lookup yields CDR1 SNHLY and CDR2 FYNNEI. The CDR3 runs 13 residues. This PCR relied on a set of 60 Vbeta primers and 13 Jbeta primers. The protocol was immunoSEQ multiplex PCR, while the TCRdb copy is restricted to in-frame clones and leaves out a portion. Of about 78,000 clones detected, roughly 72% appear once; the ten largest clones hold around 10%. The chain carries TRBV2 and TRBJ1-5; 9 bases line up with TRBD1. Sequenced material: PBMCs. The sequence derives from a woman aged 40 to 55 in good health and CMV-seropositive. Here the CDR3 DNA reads TGTGCCAGCGACAGGGGGGGGAATCAGCCCCAGCATTTT. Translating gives CASDRGGNQPQHF.